Listed here is a single T cell receptor beta chain. The data were produced by immunoSEQ multiplex PCR, yet TCRdb's version contains in-frame clones alone and is incomplete. Here the sample spans about 170,000 clones, more than 85% being singletons. The sample belongs to a study of blood T cell repertoires in COVID-19. The wider study: Researchers got acute and convalescent COVID-19 samples from the United States, Italy and Spain.

Trimming cost V 0 bases and J 3 bases; bases outside gene matches: 3. Germline V lookup: CDR1 LGHDT, CDR2 YNNKEL (reference sequence). This CDR3 comprises 16 residues. The sample comprised peripheral blood. The clonotype comes from a woman older than 75 in a cohort sampled during active or convalescent COVID-19. The rearrangement joins TRBV3-1 (or the pseudogene TRBV3-2) to TRBJ2-1; 9 nucleotides line up with TRBD2. The CDR3 DNA reads as TGTGCCAGCAGCCAAGATCCAGCGGGGGGCTACAATGAGCAGTTCTTC. It codes for CASSQDPAGGYNEQFF.